This T cell receptor beta chain was sequenced during a study of blood T cell repertoires in COVID-19. In the study overall: COVID-19 samples from acute and convalescent phases originated in the United States, Italy and Spain. In each case, the material was cDNA or gDNA derived from T cells, B-cell-depleted T cells, or PBMCs.

Per the original methods: The authors estimated nucleated cell counts from reference gene primer amplification. The data were produced by immunoSEQ multiplex PCR, yet TCRdb's version contains in-frame clones alone and is incomplete. Clonal size and the V and J genes are those of that table, whereas D and trimming came from the DNA. This sample carries under 200,000 clones, roughly four fifths of them seen once, and the ten largest clones take roughly 2.6%. This CDR3 is built from 16 residues. V dropped 5 bases and J dropped 1; count of bases not matched to a gene: 10. The germline V gene encodes CDR1 SGHVS and CDR2 FQNEAQ.

The rearrangement joins TRBV7-8 to TRBJ2-5, with 7 bases fitting TRBD2. This clonotype was sampled from a human donor with acute or convalescent COVID-19. The donor label of this sample is uncertain. The sample comprised peripheral blood. The CDR3 sequence is CASSPLGGTRQETQYF. CDR3 sequence (DNA): TGTGCCAGCAGCCCGCTGGGAGGGACCCGCCAAGAGACCCAGTACTTC.